Listed here is a single TCR beta chain. What it recognizes is unknown. Each PCR replicate from the sorted subsets contained about 200 ng DNA, which is around 30,000 T cell genomes. Generated by immunoSEQ multiplex PCR, the TCRdb table keeps only in-frame clones and is missing some. The table records about 700,000 clones, roughly 70% of them present only once. This CDR3 is 12 amino acids long. From germline, CDR1 is MNHEY and CDR2 SVGAGI. V was shortened by 6 bases and J by 7 bases, with 9 bases between the two germline ends. The data derive from a study of shared clonotypes between healthy human individuals. Overall study context: The cohort had two women and three men, ages 18 to 49. General study findings and limits: Researchers found naive subsets generally carried larger estimated richness than memory subsets. Sharing across four donors was highest in naive CD4 (roughly 5%) and lowest in memory CD8 (approximately 0.4%).

This sequence originates from a woman under 40 in good health. The genes are TRBV6-5 and TRBJ2-2; D uncertain. Sequenced sample: memory CD4+ T cells sorted from blood. Subset given: CD45RA-negative fraction. CDR3 sequence (DNA): TGTGCCAGCAGAGATCGGGTCGGGGAGCTGTTTTTT. Translated, it gives CASRDRVGELFF.